This is a list of T cell receptor beta chains from one sample in a study of regulatory T cells in long-lasting Graves disease. MiXCR, run by TCRdb on the multiplex PCR reads, gives a single entry per CDR3 protein. Of fewer than 550,000 distinct CDR3 sequences in the sample, less than 20% are singletons; the top ten hold about a quarter. These same records also appear under a second study, on T cells in Graves' hyperthyroidism and ophthalmopathy.

The sequences come from peripheral blood mononuclear cells (PBMCs), collected at new diagnosis, from a patient treated with antithyroid drugs. The receptors originated from a woman aged 18-30 years with Graves disease. The CDR3 runs from the conserved cysteine through the conserved F or W. The order of the fields is J gene, D gene, V gene, clone size, CDR3 protein, CDR3 DNA. The D gene is left open where the match is weak. The size of a clone is reported for some rows only, either as once, few or many, or as a class for expanded clones.

J: TRBJ1-4
D: .
V: TRBV20-1
size: many
CDR3: CSARARVGEKLFF
DNA: TGCAGTGCTAGGGCCAGAGTAGGTGAAAAACTGTTTTTT

J: TRBJ2-3
D: .
V: TRBV29-1
size: .
CDR3: CSVMGTMSTDTQYF
DNA: TGCAGCGTTATGGGTACAATGAGCACAGATACGCAGTATTTT

J: TRBJ2-7
D: TRBD2
V: TRBV7-6
size: many
CDR3: CASSLAVPAGITYEQYF
DNA: TGTGCCAGCAGCTTAGCGGTGCCAGCGGGGATTACCTACGAGCAGTACTTC

J: TRBJ1-1
D: .
V: TRBV3-1
size: .
CDR3: CASSPDRVTEALF
DNA: TGTGCCAGCAGCCCCGATAGGGTCACTGAAGCTCTCTTT

J: TRBJ2-1
D: .
V: TRBV2
size: many
CDR3: CASSGPLMGSYNEQFF
DNA: TGTGCCAGCAGTGGTCCCCTCATGGGCTCCTACAATGAGCAGTTCTTC

J: TRBJ2-3
D: TRBD2
V: TRBV20-1
size: .
CDR3: CSATEIKRTSGSHVDTQFF
DNA: TGCAGTGCTACAGAAATAAAACGGACTAGCGGGAGTCACGTTGATACGCAGTTTTTT

J: TRBJ2-3
D: TRBD2
V: TRBV20-1
size: few
CDR3: CSARTSGRTGSSTDTQYF
DNA: TGCAGTGCTAGGACTAGCGGGAGGACGGGGTCTAGCACAGATACGCAGTATTTT

J: TRBJ2-5
D: .
V: TRBV28
size: many
CDR3: CASSTTHLLLKQETQYF
DNA: TGTGCCAGCAGCACCACCCACCTCCTACTCAAGCAGGAGACCCAGTACTTC

J: TRBJ2-1
D: .
V: TRBV11-3
size: many
CDR3: CASSLVGGGAGVDEQFF
DNA: TGTGCCAGCAGCTTAGTTGGAGGGGGCGCGGGTGTGGATGAGCAGTTCTTC

J: TRBJ2-2
D: .
V: TRBV28
size: many
CDR3: CASRSARRELFF
DNA: TGTGCCAGTAGGTCCGCTCGGAGGGAGCTGTTTTTT

J: TRBJ2-1
D: .
V: TRBV5-1
size: .
CDR3: CASSLASYNQQFF
DNA: TGCGCCAGCAGCTTGGCCAGCTACAATCAGCAGTTCTTC

J: TRBJ2-3
D: .
V: TRBV20-1
size: .
CDR3: CSAREPTDTQYF
DNA: TGCAGTGCTCGGGAACCTACAGATACGCAGTATTTT

J: TRBJ2-1
D: TRBD1
V: TRBV28
size: many
CDR3: CASRNWAGTGGLNEQFF
DNA: TGTGCCAGCAGAAACTGGGCGGGGACAGGGGGCTTGAATGAGCAGTTCTTC

J: TRBJ2-7
D: .
V: TRBV28
size: many
CDR3: CASRRTAGRGYEQYF
DNA: TGTGCCAGCAGACGAACAGCGGGAAGGGGGTACGAGCAGTACTTC

J: TRBJ2-7
D: TRBD1
V: TRBV5-1
size: many
CDR3: CASSSGQGYEQYF
DNA: TGTGCCAGCAGCTCGGGACAGGGTTACGAGCAGTACTTC

J: TRBJ2-5
D: TRBD1
V: TRBV7-2
size: many
CDR3: CATRQGAETQYF
DNA: TGTGCCACCAGACAGGGGGCCGAGACCCAGTACTTC

J: TRBJ2-7
D: TRBD2
V: TRBV20-1
size: many
CDR3: CSARDLRGSGIYEQYF
DNA: TGCAGTGCTAGAGATCTACGCGGGAGTGGAATCTACGAGCAGTACTTC

J: TRBJ2-1
D: .
V: TRBV6-2/TRBV6-3
size: .
CDR3: CASSYRSAAYNEQFF
DNA: TGTGCCAGCAGTTATCGGTCAGCAGCCTACAATGAGCAGTTCTTC